The 28 T cell receptor beta chains below were found in one sample sequenced in a study of OX40 agonist ivuxolimab in advanced cancers. Sequencing used immunoSEQ multiplex PCR; TCRdb keeps in-frame clones, though not all of them. The table includes 6,000 to 7,500 clones, around 80% detected once. The sample consisted of CD4+ or CD8+ T cells sorted from blood, taken in a trial of the OX40 agonist ivuxolimab. These receptors all come from an adult with an advanced solid tumor such as melanoma, head and neck, liver or kidney cancer.

The chain couples TRBV27 to TRBJ2-3; 8 bases fit TRBD2. This CDR3 is built from 15 residues. Per the germline V gene, CDR1 is MNHEY and CDR2 is SMNVEV (reference sequence). With 3 bases clipped from V and 4 bases from J, the junction kept 6 bases outside the gene matches. The CDR3 region is CASSFILAAPDTQYF. The DNA of the CDR3 is TGTGCCAGCAGTTTTATACTAGCGGCCCCAGATACGCAGTATTTT.

The V gene is TRBV27, the J gene TRBJ2-5; a possible D gene is TRBD2 (6 bases). Deletions cut 6 bases from V and 5 bases from J, with 19 bases between. Germline assignment: CDR1 MNHEY and CDR2 SMNVEV (reference sequence). This CDR3 is built from 15 residues. The CDR3 DNA follows: TGTGCCAGCAGCCGGGCTAGCGAGGGGCGGGAGACCCAGTACTTC. Protein: CASSRASEGRETQYF.

The J gene is TRBJ1-1, the V gene TRBV10-3; the match to TRBD1 covers 7 bases. The CDR3 length is 14 residues. The ends lost 10 bases at V and 3 bases at J; junction bases unmatched: 11. Germline V gene sequence: CDR1 ENHRY, CDR2 SYGVKD. The chain's CDR3 is CASGDSRGHTEAFF. The CDR3 DNA reads TGTGCCAGCGGGGACAGCCGGGGGCACACTGAAGCTTTCTTT.

The V and J genes are TRBV23-1 and TRBJ1-5; TRBD1 matches at 8 bases. TRBV23-1 is an open reading frame, and its role is uncertain. The CDR3 contains 14 residues. The trim removed 4 bases at V and 5 bases at J, leaving 4 bases unmatched. CDR3 DNA sequence: TGCGCCAGCAGTCCGGACAGGGTCCATCAGCCCCAGCATTTT. Its protein product is CASSPDRVHQPQHF.

The chain uses TRBV27 and TRBJ2-7; D tentatively reads TRBD1 or TRBD2 (5 bases each). This CDR3 comprises 12 residues. Germline V gives CDR1 MNHEY, CDR2 SMNVEV (reference sequence). V was cut by 5 bases and J by 6 bases, with 11 bases left in between. CDR3 in amino acids: CASSGGRGEQYF. CDR3 nucleotides: TGTGCCAGCAGTGGGGGTCGAGGCGAGCAGTACTTC.

This chain connects TRBV11-2 to TRBJ2-3; 11 nucleotides align to TRBD2. The CDR3 loop spans 16 amino acids. CDR1 is SGHAT and CDR2 is FQNNGV in the germline V gene. The junction had 9 bases not matched to a gene; V was cut back by 5 bases and J by 5 bases. The CDR3 nucleotides read TGTGCCAGCAGCCCACGACTAGCGGGGCAAGTAGATACGCAGTATTTT. Protein sequence: CASSPRLAGQVDTQYF.

This clone was observed once. The chain has TRBV6-4 and TRBJ2-6; 7 bases align to TRBD1. Trimming took 5 bases from V and 0 from J; bases not matched to a gene: 1. The CDR3 loop spans 15 amino acids. CDR1 is MRHNA, CDR2 SNTAGT, per germline. The CDR3 protein is CASSRDSSGANVLTF. The CDR3 DNA is TGTGCCAGCAGTCGGGACAGCTCTGGGGCCAACGTCCTGACTTTC.

The chain couples TRBV4-1 to TRBJ1-2; a weak D match, TRBD1 (6 bases). Germline CDR1 and CDR2: MGHRA and YSYEKL. The CDR3 is made up of 15 amino acids. V shed 1 base and J shed 8 bases, with 17 bases lying between them. CDR3 loop: CASSQGDGGAYGYTF. DNA of the CDR3: TGCGCCAGCAGCCAAGGTGACGGGGGCGCGTACGGCTACACCTTC.

This clone was picked up one time. The CDR3 sequence: CASSYDGNTIYF. The CDR3 nucleotides are TGTGCCAGCAGCTACGACGGAAACACCATATATTTT. The V and J genes are TRBV9 and TRBJ1-3; no firm D call. CDR1 and CDR2 (germline): SGDLS, YYNGEE. This CDR3 has 12 amino acids. The germline V and J ends were trimmed by 4 bases and 4 bases, with 6 bases remaining between them.

The chain joins TRBV7-6 to TRBJ2-1; TRBD1 matches 10 bases. CDR1 SGHVS and CDR2 FNYEAQ come from the germline V gene. The V gene end was trimmed by 1 base and the J gene end by 8 bases; junction bases not matched to a gene: 5. The CDR3 is 15 residues long. The CDR3 reads CASSLEGQGSYEQFF. The CDR3 bases are TGTGCCAGCAGCTTAGAGGGACAGGGGTCTTATGAGCAGTTCTTC. The complete variable domain, with remaining parts taken from reference TRBV7-6 and TRBJ2-1, reads GAGVSQSPRYKVTKRGQDVALRCDPISGHVSLYWYRQALGQGPEFLTYFNYEAQQDKSGLPNDRFSAERPEGSISTLTIQRTEQRDSAMYRCASSLEGQGSYEQFFGPGTRLTVL.

The J gene is TRBJ1-1, the V gene TRBV15, with D possibly matching TRBD1 (6 bases). With 2 bases removed from V and 6 bases from J, the gap between germline ends came to 25 bases. Germline V gene lookup returns CDR1 LNHNV and CDR2 YYDKDF (reference sequence). The CDR3 runs 18 residues. DNA of the CDR3: TGTGCCACCAGCAGAAAACCCACAGGGCCCCTGAGAATTCCTGAAGCTTTCTTT. Translated: CATSRKPTGPLRIPEAFF.

The chain joins TRBV4-1 to TRBJ1-2, with D perhaps TRBD1 (5 bases). The CDR3 loop spans 15 amino acids. V lost 1 base, J lost 0 bases, and 9 bases lay in between. Germline V gene lookup returns CDR1 MGHRA and CDR2 YSYEKL. CDR3 nucleotides: TGCGCCAGCAGCCAAGTAACAGGTTCTAACTATGGCTACACCTTC. As protein: CASSQVTGSNYGYTF.

The rearrangement links TRBV5-6 to TRBJ2-3, with D possibly matching TRBD2 (5 bases). V gave up 0 bases and J gave up 6 bases, with 17 bases separating them. Per the germline V gene, CDR1 is SGHDT and CDR2 is YYEEEE. The CDR3 consists of 16 residues. The DNA for the CDR3 is TGTGCCAGCAGCTTGGAGAGGGCCTCTCTCACGGATACGCAGTATTTT. Translated: CASSLERASLTDTQYF.

CDR3 region: CASSSAVNTEAFF. CDR3 DNA: TGCGCCAGCAGCTCCGCAGTGAACACTGAAGCTTTCTTT. This chain joins TRBV5-1 and TRBJ1-1; D gene uncertain. V was clipped by 3 bases and J by 0 bases, with 6 bases between them. The CDR3 consists of 13 residues. Per the germline V gene, CDR1 is SGHRS and CDR2 is YFSETQ.

This clone has just one count. This chain connects TRBV27 to TRBJ2-7; TRBD1 matches 8 bases. The CDR3 totals 14 residues. The J segment lost 3 bases and the V segment lost 3 bases, leaving 4 bases of the junction unmatched. CDR1 MNHEY and CDR2 SMNVEV come from the germline V gene (reference sequence). The CDR3 region is CASSFGTGVYEQYF. The CDR3 coding sequence is TGTGCCAGCAGTTTTGGGACAGGAGTCTACGAGCAGTACTTC.

J is TRBJ1-1 and V is TRBV9; TRBD1 matches 7 bases. Trimming at V came to 3 bases and at J to 0 bases, leaving 5 bases not matched to a gene. Germline CDR1 and CDR2: SGDLS and YYNGEE. There are 15 residues in the CDR3. The CDR3 DNA reads as TGTGCCAGCAGCGCCCCGGGACAGCTGAACACTGAAGCTTTCTTT. It is translated as CASSAPGQLNTEAFF.

The chain couples TRBV2 to TRBJ2-5, with TRBD2 matching 7 bases. J lost 5 bases, V lost 3 bases, and 24 bases had no gene match. From germline, CDR1 is SNHLY and CDR2 FYNNEI. This CDR3 is built from 20 residues. This CDR3 reads CASSDLDGRSWGGVGETQYF. The CDR3 DNA reads as TGTGCCAGCAGTGATCTGGACGGACGCTCGTGGGGGGGGGTTGGCGAGACCCAGTACTTC.

The table lists this clone with a few counts. The chain employs TRBV27 and TRBJ2-1; 8 bases agree with TRBD2. With V trimmed by 6 bases and J by 5 bases, 9 bases remained unmatched. In germline, CDR1 is MNHEY, CDR2 SMNVEV (reference sequence). CDR3 length: 15 amino acids. CDR3 bases: TGTGCCAGCAGCCCCACGGGACTAGGTGACAATGAGCAGTTCTTC. It is translated as CASSPTGLGDNEQFF.

This sequence joins TRBV28 and TRBJ1-2; D not resolved. This CDR3 region has 13 residues. Trimming pared 9 bases from V and 7 bases from J, leaving 18 bases between. CDR1 and CDR2 (germline): MDHEN, SYDVKM. The CDR3: CASNPPGSGGYTF. The CDR3 DNA sequence: TGTGCCAGTAACCCACCAGGAAGTGGTGGCTACACCTTC.

This CDR3 is CAISGSTGDTEAFF. Here the CDR3 DNA reads TGTGCCATCAGTGGATCGACAGGGGACACTGAAGCTTTCTTT. V is TRBV10-3 and J is TRBJ1-1; 8 bases align to TRBD1. The V gene's germline CDR1 is ENHRY and CDR2 SYGVKD. V shed 4 bases, J shed 3 bases, and the junction held 4 bases outside the gene matches. The CDR3 is made up of 14 amino acids.

J is TRBJ2-2 and V is TRBV5-1; 11 positions agree with TRBD1. V gave up 2 bases and J gave up 5 bases; unmatched junction bases: 2. The CDR3 extends over 15 amino acids. CDR1 and CDR2 from the germline V gene are SGHRS and YFSETQ. CDR3 in amino acids: CASSFGTGGTGELFF. In DNA form, the CDR3 reads TGCGCCAGCAGCTTCGGGACAGGGGGGACCGGGGAGCTGTTTTTT.

The rearrangement joins TRBV5-1 to TRBJ1-1; a weak D match, TRBD1 (5 bases). CDR1 and CDR2 (germline): SGHRS, YFSETQ. With 1 base removed from V and 7 bases from J, the gap between germline ends came to 23 bases. This CDR3 is 17 amino acids long. CDR3 in DNA: TGCGCCAGCAGCTTGCGTGGGGGAGGACCTAGCGGCGGTGAAGCTTTCTTT. It translates to CASSLRGGGPSGGEAFF.

The gene calls are TRBV4-2 and TRBJ1-1; D gene uncertain. Trimming took 0 bases from V and 1 from J, leaving 6 bases between them. This CDR3 comprises 14 residues. Germline V lookup: CDR1 LGHNA, CDR2 YNFKEQ. The DNA for the CDR3 is TGTGCCAGCAGCCAAGACGGTGAGAACACTGAAGCTTTCTTT. It is translated as CASSQDGENTEAFF.

This chain joins TRBV6-1 and TRBJ1-2; D is possibly TRBD1 (6 bases). Trimming left V 6 bases short and J 7 bases short, with 18 bases between. Per the germline V gene, CDR1 is MNHNS and CDR2 is SASEGT. This CDR3 has 14 amino acids. CDR3 region: CASSMGADLVGYTF. CDR3 coding DNA: TGTGCCAGCAGCATGGGGGCCGATTTGGTTGGCTACACCTTC.

The chain recombines TRBV30 with TRBJ2-4; 7 bases agree with TRBD2. The J segment lost 6 bases and the V segment lost 4 bases, leaving 9 bases of the junction unmatched. Germline V gives CDR1 GTSNPN, CDR2 SVGIG (reference sequence). The CDR3 covers 14 residues. This chain's CDR3 is CAWNGGRGANIQYF. CDR3 sequence (DNA): TGTGCCTGGAATGGCGGGAGAGGGGCAAACATTCAGTACTTC.

V is TRBV5-8 and J is TRBJ1-6; D remains ambiguous. This CDR3 is 12 amino acids long. Germline V gene data show CDR1 as SGHTS and CDR2 as YDEGEE. Trimming took 2 bases from V and 7 from J, leaving 4 bases between them. CDR3 in amino acids: CASSLTNSPLHF. The CDR3 DNA reads TGTGCCAGCAGCTTAACCAATTCACCCCTCCACTTT.

The chain employs TRBV6-4 and TRBJ2-3, with D possibly being TRBD2 (7 bases). CDR3 length: 15 amino acids. In germline, CDR1 is MRHNA, CDR2 SNTAGT. Trimming pared 2 bases from V and 2 bases from J, leaving 11 bases between. This CDR3 reads CASSDAGANTDTQYF. The CDR3 DNA follows: TGTGCCAGCAGTGACGCGGGGGCCAACACAGATACGCAGTATTTT.

V and J are TRBV19 and TRBJ2-7, with 10 nucleotides matching TRBD2. CDR1 LNHDA and CDR2 SQIVND come from the germline V gene (reference sequence). This CDR3 comprises 15 residues. V lost 6 bases to trimming and J lost 2 bases; unmatched junction nucleotides: 7. CDR3 residues: CASSPTLAGAYEQYF. CDR3 in DNA: TGTGCCAGTAGCCCCACCCTAGCGGGGGCCTACGAGCAGTACTTC.